This T cell receptor (beta chain) originates from a study of regulatory T cells in long-lasting Graves disease (dated by TCRdb to about 2021). In the study overall: Persistent Graves' disease was defined as antithyroid drug treatment for over 5 years with persistently positive TSH receptor autoantibodies. Persistent Graves' disease patients in the clinical cohort had taken antithyroid drugs for approximately 10 years on average. A total of 35 or so samples were covered by TCR sequencing, comprising roughly 13 persistent and some 20 newly diagnosed Graves' disease patients. The study was conducted in China and was registered as a clinical trial. Persistent Graves' disease patients were compared with newly diagnosed Graves' disease patients by peripheral blood TCR sequencing and RNA sequencing. Overall results and qualifications from the work: Persistent patients shared more public clonotypes among themselves (around 2,800) than newly diagnosed patients did (approximately 870). Only the TCR beta chain was sequenced and analyzed. Compared with newly diagnosed patients, persistent Graves' disease patients had lower TCR Shannon entropy and fewer highly expanded clones, which suggests clonal expansion. The authors noted that the small sample size was a limitation that may lower accuracy. Because the primary lesion, thyroid tissue, could not be accessed, the study looked at peripheral blood alone.

A word on this clonotype: No antigen is known for it. No base quality values were provided; no much bigger clone lies one nucleotide off.

The library was prepared using multiplex PCR. Sequencing was carried out with an Illumina HiSeq 4000. TCR beta libraries were built with iRepertoire HTBI primers and Arm-PCR amplification of CDR3 regions. Before sequencing, the PCR products underwent gel purification. Turning to the authors' computational methods: Across samples, around 58 TRBV and roughly 15 TRBJ segments were identified and used for gene usage analysis of CDR3 amino acid clonotypes. COPE and FqMerger were used to merge the filtered high-quality paired reads into contigs. Contigs were aligned with BLAST to IMGT TRBV, TRBD and TRBJ reference genes, and CDR3 was defined per IMGT. Any clonotype with a frequency above 0.1% was classified as a highly expanded clone. Repertoire diversity was measured by Shannon entropy, and V-J evenness by the Gini coefficient. Clonotypes shared by more than one individual were considered public. TCRdb's own reprocessing of the public reads used fastp at Q25 and MiXCR and kept productive beta chains. CDR3 protein sequences are deduplicated, and each keeps its most common genes and DNA. The V and J calls were determined by TCRdb, not by the authors. For this sample there are about 340,000 distinct CDR3 sequences; around a fifth appear just once. The ten largest clones represent around 30% of the sample.

The time point label corresponds to: persistent/refractory GD, antithyroid drugs over 5 years with positive TRAb. For both TCR sequencing and RNA sequencing, RNA was extracted from PBMCs in TRIzol. The diagnosis of Graves' disease followed American Thyroid Association guidelines. The patients came from an endocrinology department in Xi'an, China. Each patient gave 7.5 to 10 milliliters of peripheral blood, collected in an EDTA anticoagulant tube. Ficoll Paque Plus density gradient separation was used to isolate PBMCs, and no further T cell sorting was performed. RNA quality was checked with an Agilent 2100 Bioanalyzer and agarose gel, and concentration with a NanoDrop 2000. The sequencing here drew on peripheral blood mononuclear cells (PBMCs), taken when the disease was refractory, from a patient treated with antithyroid drugs. The clonotype comes from a female donor with Graves disease.

CDR3 reads: CASSQERLAGISTDTQYF. The DNA sequence reads TGTGCCAGCAGCCAAGAACGCCTAGCGGGGATAAGCACAGATACGCAGTATTTT. The rearranged segments are TRBV3-1 and TRBJ2-3; 9 bases in the junction line up with TRBD2. The CDR3 runs 18 amino acids, cysteine and phenylalanine included. The retained sequence is limited to the CDR3, 54 bases, with the frame set at the first base. Germline trimming amounts to 0 bases on V and 0 bases on J, with 7 as the count of junction bases outside the gene matches. The germline V gene encodes CDR1 LGHDT and CDR2 YNNKEL (reference sequence).